Detailed here is one T cell receptor beta chain. The antigen is unknown. Sequenced by immunoSEQ multiplex PCR; TCRdb stores in-frame clones only, minus some. The profile shows about 7,000 clones, about 88% of them singletons. The data are from a study of chemoradiotherapy in HPV16-positive cancers. Findings and limits, study-wide: Functional assays defining HPV-specific T cells used only a couple of HPV16-positive patients. In HPV16-positive patients, HPV-responsive T-cell expansion tracked better recurrence-free survival. Candidate HPV-specific clones and E7-related TCR motifs grew in tumor during treatment.

Germline V lookup: CDR1 SGHDT, CDR2 YYEEEE. CDR3 size: 12 residues. The V end lost 5 bases, the J end lost 8 bases, and 13 bases lay between the germline ends. The genes are TRBV5-6 and TRBJ1-2; D may be TRBD1 (6 bases). This material was obtained from a patient who underwent chemoradiotherapy. This sequence originates from a human donor with HPV-associated anogenital cancer. CDR3 region: CASRQGAGGYTF. In nucleotides, the CDR3 is TGTGCCAGCAGACAGGGTGCGGGGGGCTACACCTTC.